This T cell receptor beta chain was recovered during a study of T-cell reconstitution after alpha-beta-depleted transplantation in children. Deletions cut 1 base from V and 3 bases from J, with 10 bases between. The length of the CDR3 is 14 residues. Germline CDR1 reads DFQATT; CDR2 reads SNEGSKA (reference sequence). Preparation of the TCRbeta library used unique molecular identifiers. TCRdb passed the PCR reads through MiXCR, listing each CDR3 protein once. The data show about 440,000 distinct CDR3 sequences, with about 45% seen just once and around 29% held by the top ten. General study results and limits: About two months after transplant, alpha-beta T cells reportedly came from several hundred expanded graft clones.

This clonotype occurred once. Its specificity is not known. J is TRBJ1-5 and V is TRBV20-1; D is unclear. The clonotype originates from a girl aged 2-10 years with aplastic anemia, due to receive a stem cell transplant. This sample comprised PBMCs, obtained before TCRalphabeta/CD19-depleted stem cell transplant. CDR3 nucleotide sequence: TGCAGTGCTAGAGGTGACCGATCCAATCAGCCCCAGCATTTT. This encodes CSARGDRSNQPQHF.